One and the same sample provided the 29 T cell receptor beta chains below, sequenced in a study of T cells in Graves' hyperthyroidism and ophthalmopathy. Regions amplified from RNA transcripts were the TCR beta CDR3 regions. Initially, a first-round RT-PCR of the TCR CDR3 employed the HTBI primer set. TCRdb reprocessed the multiplex PCR reads via MiXCR and lists one record per CDR3 protein. The table includes about 340,000 distinct CDR3 sequences, about 21% detected once. The sequencing sample was made of blood. These receptors all stem from a woman between 50 and 59 years old with Graves' hyperthyroidism.

The V gene is TRBV3-1, the J gene TRBJ2-1, with TRBD2 matching 8 bases. With 4 bases clipped from V and 9 bases from J, the junction kept 5 bases outside the gene matches. CDR3 length: 13 amino acids. Germline V gene data show CDR1 as LGHDT and CDR2 as YNNKEL (reference sequence). The CDR3 reads CASSPRGGSEQFF. DNA of the CDR3: TGTGCCAGCAGCCCACGCGGGGGGAGTGAGCAGTTCTTC.

The J gene is TRBJ2-3, the V gene TRBV20-1; TRBD1 matches 10 bases. Trimming at V came to 5 bases and at J to 2 bases, leaving 7 bases not matched to a gene. This CDR3 region has 15 residues. The germline gives CDR1 DFQATT, CDR2 SNEGSKA (reference sequence). The CDR3 region is CSAATGTGVTDTQYF. The CDR3 nucleotides are TGCAGTGCTGCCACCGGGACAGGGGTCACAGATACGCAGTATTTT.

The chain employs TRBV2 and TRBJ1-2; 7 bases are shared with TRBD1. The ends lost 6 bases at V and 6 bases at J; junction bases unmatched: 10. The CDR3 has 14 amino acids. In germline, CDR1 is SNHLY, CDR2 FYNNEI. This chain's CDR3 is CASRETTGFNGYTF. CDR3 DNA: TGTGCCAGCAGGGAGACGACAGGGTTTAATGGCTACACCTTC.

This chain uses TRBV10-3 with TRBJ2-2; possible D gene TRBD2, 6 bases. This CDR3 is built from 14 residues. The V and J ends lost 7 bases and 5 bases respectively, with 14 bases between them. Germline CDR1 is ENHRY and CDR2 is SYGVKD. This CDR3 reads CAITPGLATGELFF. CDR3 sequence (DNA): TGTGCCATCACCCCGGGACTCGCGACCGGGGAGCTGTTTTTT.

The V call is TRBV7-2, the J call TRBJ2-1; no firm D call. Trimming stripped 5 bases from V and 8 bases from J, with 13 bases between. The CDR3 is made up of 13 amino acids. Looked up from germline, CDR1 is SGHTA and CDR2 is FQGNSA. Here the CDR3 reads CASSLDLVDEQFF. CDR3 DNA: TGTGCCAGCAGCCTTGACTTGGTTGATGAGCAGTTCTTC.

The chain carries TRBV20-1 and TRBJ2-7; TRBD2 agrees at 11 bases. J was trimmed by 2 bases and V by 5 bases; bases with no gene match: 11. Germline loops: CDR1 DFQATT, CDR2 SNEGSKA (reference sequence). The length of the CDR3 is 16 residues. This CDR3 is CSAGPGLAGGTYEQYF. The DNA of the CDR3 is TGCAGTGCTGGACCCGGGCTAGCGGGGGGAACCTACGAGCAGTACTTC.

This clonotype was counted ten times or more. The chain uses TRBV5-4 and TRBJ1-2; D unresolved. Trimming shortened V by 1 base and J by 6 bases, and 16 bases separated the two germline ends. Germline CDR1 SGHNT, CDR2 YYREEE (reference sequence). The CDR3 contains 15 residues. The CDR3 reads CASSLRLGRENGYTF. CDR3 in DNA: TGTGCCAGCAGCTTGCGACTGGGCAGAGAAAATGGCTACACCTTC.

This clonotype was counted many times. V and J are TRBV10-2 and TRBJ2-7; no clear D. V lost 0 bases and J lost 2, with 11 bases in between. This CDR3 comprises 15 residues. Germline CDR1 and CDR2: WSHSY and SAAADI. CDR3: CASSESGSNTYEQYF. For the CDR3, the DNA is TGCGCCAGCAGTGAGTCGGGCAGCAATACCTACGAGCAGTACTTC.

This clonotype appeared many times. The V and J genes are TRBV5-1 and TRBJ2-7; D not resolved. Deletions cut 1 base from V and 0 bases from J, with 8 bases between. The CDR3 is 14 residues long. Per the germline V gene, CDR1 is SGHRS and CDR2 is YFSETQ. CDR3 in amino acids: CASSLSESSYEQYF. Here the CDR3 DNA reads TGCGCCAGCAGCTTGTCCGAGAGCTCCTACGAGCAGTACTTC.

The chain is built from TRBV5-7 and TRBJ1-5, with 9 bases matching TRBD1. TRBV5-7 is assigned to the ORF class and has an uncertain function. There are 14 residues in the CDR3. V shed 4 bases, J shed 6 bases, and the junction held 5 bases outside the gene matches. CDR3 in DNA: TGTGCCAGCAGCCGGGACAGGGTGGGTCAGCCCCAGCATTTT. It is translated as CASSRDRVGQPQHF.

This clonotype was detected a few times. The chain couples TRBV11-3 to TRBJ2-5; 13 bases are a match to TRBD2. V was pared by 3 bases and J by 1 base, with 5 bases of the junction left unmatched. The CDR3 is 17 residues long. From germline, CDR1 is SGHNT and CDR2 YENEEA. Here the CDR3 reads CASSFRTSGGLQETQYF. For the CDR3, the DNA is TGTGCCAGCAGCTTCCGGACTAGCGGGGGACTCCAAGAGACCCAGTACTTC.

The rearrangement joins TRBV9 to TRBJ2-7; 9 nucleotides match TRBD2. Germline assignment: CDR1 SGDLS and CDR2 YYNGEE. V gave up 3 bases and J gave up 5 bases; unmatched junction bases: 15. This CDR3 has 17 residues. The CDR3 region is CASSGAGGIEARNEQYF. As DNA, the CDR3 is TGTGCCAGCAGCGGAGCGGGGGGCATCGAAGCTAGGAACGAGCAGTACTTC.

This clonotype was seen repeatedly, ten times or more. The genes are TRBV20-1 and TRBJ2-1; 10 nucleotides agree with TRBD2. Germline CDR1 DFQATT, CDR2 SNEGSKA (reference sequence). This CDR3 is built from 17 residues. Trimming cost V 0 bases and J 6 bases; bases outside gene matches: 11. The DNA for the CDR3 is TGCAGTGCTAGAGATTGGAGCGGGAGGGCGAACCCCAATGAGCAGTTCTTC. This translates into CSARDWSGRANPNEQFF.

J is TRBJ2-7 and V is TRBV5-1, with D possibly being TRBD1 or TRBD2 (5 bases each). This CDR3 has 13 residues. Trimming removed 1 base at V and 6 bases at J, with 11 bases between. CDR1 and CDR2 from the germline V gene are SGHRS and YFSETQ. This CDR3 is CASSLWGSIEQYF. DNA of the CDR3: TGCGCCAGCAGCTTGTGGGGGAGTATCGAGCAGTACTTC.

This clonotype was counted at least ten times. V usage is TRBV2 and J usage is TRBJ2-7; no clear D gene. Trimming cost V 5 bases and J 7 bases, with 12 bases left between them. Germline CDR1 and CDR2: SNHLY and FYNNEI. There are 12 residues in the CDR3. This CDR3 is CASSPTPREQYF. In DNA form, the CDR3 reads TGTGCCAGCAGTCCAACCCCACGGGAGCAGTACTTC.

The chain couples TRBV20-1 to TRBJ2-7; 9 nucleotides align to TRBD2. The V and J ends lost 3 bases and 3 bases, in that order; junction bases with no gene match: 6. CDR3 size: 14 residues. The germline V gene has CDR1 DFQATT and CDR2 SNEGSKA (reference sequence). This CDR3 is CSASRLAAGYEQYF. CDR3 in DNA: TGCAGTGCTAGCAGACTAGCGGCAGGCTACGAGCAGTACTTC.

This clonotype has more than one count but fewer than ten. The genes are TRBV19 and TRBJ2-5, with D possibly being TRBD1 (6 bases). The length of the CDR3 is 14 residues. Germline assignment: CDR1 LNHDA and CDR2 SQIVND (reference sequence). V lost 2 bases to trimming and J lost 5 bases, with 12 bases between them. The CDR3, as DNA: TGTGCCAGTAGTATATCACAGGGTCGGGAGACCCAGTACTTC. Its protein is CASSISQGRETQYF.

The chain recombines TRBV3-1 with TRBJ2-2, with 11 bases fitting TRBD2. CDR3 size: 20 residues. Trimming removed 4 bases from V and 0 bases from J; junction bases left unmatched: 13. Germline CDR1 LGHDT, CDR2 YNNKEL (reference sequence). The DNA for the CDR3 is TGTGCCAGCAGCCCCGACAGACAGGCACTAGCGGGGGCGAACACCGGGGAGCTGTTTTTT. It is translated as CASSPDRQALAGANTGELFF.

This clonotype appeared many times. V is TRBV3-1 and J is TRBJ1-2; the match to TRBD1 covers 9 bases. The junction had 5 bases not matched to a gene; V was cut back by 5 bases and J by 7 bases. This CDR3 has 13 residues. Germline CDR1 LGHDT, CDR2 YNNKEL (reference sequence). The CDR3 nucleotides read TGTGCCAGCAGCAGACAGGGGGTCAGTGGCTACACCTTC. It yields the protein CASSRQGVSGYTF.

Only a few counts were recorded for this clonotype. V gene TRBV5-6 combines with J gene TRBJ1-2; 8 nucleotides line up with TRBD1. This CDR3 comprises 15 residues. The V segment lost 2 bases and the J segment 4 bases; nucleotides outside the gene matches: 7. CDR1 SGHDT and CDR2 YYEEEE come from the germline V gene. The CDR3 DNA reads TGTGCCAGCAGCTTTCGGGCAGGGGGCGTCTATGGCTACACCTTC. Translated, it gives CASSFRAGGVYGYTF.

This clonotype was detected only a few times. The chain joins TRBV11-2 to TRBJ2-2; D may match TRBD1 or TRBD2 (7 bases each). The CDR3 is made up of 15 amino acids. Trimming shortened V by 5 bases and J by 3 bases, and 13 bases separated the two germline ends. Germline V gene sequence: CDR1 SGHAT, CDR2 FQNNGV. CDR3 DNA: TGTGCCAGCAGCCCCAGGGGGGGATACACCGGGGAGCTGTTTTTT. Translated: CASSPRGGYTGELFF.

The rearrangement links TRBV20-1 to TRBJ1-1, with 7 bases aligning to TRBD1. Germline V gives CDR1 DFQATT, CDR2 SNEGSKA (reference sequence). Losses at the gene ends were 2 bases for V and 3 bases for J; bases not matched to a gene: 9. CDR3 size: 15 residues. The CDR3 region has the DNA TGCAGTGCTAGAAAGGGACAGAAGCTTTACACTGAAGCTTTCTTT. Translating gives CSARKGQKLYTEAFF.

This clonotype was detected ten times or more. This chain uses TRBV30 with TRBJ2-1; 11 bases fit TRBD2. Per the germline V gene, CDR1 is GTSNPN and CDR2 is SVGIG (reference sequence). V was pared by 2 bases and J by 6 bases, with 3 bases of the junction left unmatched. This CDR3 is 14 amino acids long. The CDR3 sequence: CAWSPGTSGNEQFF. CDR3 bases: TGTGCCTGGAGTCCCGGGACTAGCGGCAATGAGCAGTTCTTC.

This chain links TRBV12-3 or TRBV12-4 with TRBJ1-2; 8 bases are shared with TRBD1. The length of the CDR3 is 13 residues. The V and J ends lost 8 bases and 8 bases, in that order; junction bases with no gene match: 10. The CDR3 DNA follows: TGTGCCAGCGGACCGCGGACAGGGAAAGGCTACACCTTC. The encoded protein is CASGPRTGKGYTF.

This clonotype was counted ten times or more. This chain connects TRBV3-1 to TRBJ2-7, with D possibly being TRBD2 (5 bases). This CDR3 has 16 amino acids. Between the trimmed V and J ends, which lost 0 bases and 2 bases, there was a span of 14 bases. From germline, CDR1 is LGHDT and CDR2 YNNKEL (reference sequence). The CDR3 region is CASSQEWASSAYEQYF. The CDR3 nucleotides are TGTGCCAGCAGCCAAGAGTGGGCTAGCTCAGCCTACGAGCAGTACTTC.

The sample holds one count of this clonotype. The chain uses TRBV5-1 and TRBJ1-3, with D possibly being TRBD1 (5 bases). This CDR3 is built from 16 residues. V was clipped by 5 bases and J by 4 bases, with 19 bases between them. Germline values: CDR1 SGHRS, CDR2 YFSETQ. The CDR3 region is CASSSTGPRGGNTIYF. The CDR3 DNA follows: TGCGCCAGCAGTTCGACCGGGCCAAGGGGAGGAAACACCATATATTTT.

This clonotype showed up many times. The V and J genes are TRBV7-9 and TRBJ1-5, with D unclear. The CDR3 loop spans 13 amino acids. CDR1 is SEHNR and CDR2 is FQNEAQ in the germline V gene (reference sequence). The ends were cut back, 0 bases at V and 7 bases at J, with 7 bases in the middle. DNA for the CDR3: TGTGCCAGCAGCTTAGCGGGTTCGCAGCCCCAGCATTTT. Its protein is CASSLAGSQPQHF.

V and J are TRBV28 and TRBJ2-6, with D unresolved. This CDR3 spans 14 amino acids. Trimming removed 3 bases from V and 1 base from J, with 4 bases in between. Germline V gene lookup returns CDR1 MDHEN and CDR2 SYDVKM. Written as DNA, the CDR3 is TGTGCCAGCAGTTTGCAATCTGGGGCCAACGTCCTGACTTTC. Translation: CASSLQSGANVLTF.

This clonotype was seen a handful of times. The rearrangement links TRBV24-1 to TRBJ1-1; D is perhaps TRBD1 (6 bases). V shed 5 bases and J shed 1 base, with 7 bases lying between them. Looked up from germline, CDR1 is KGHDR and CDR2 is SFDVKD. CDR3 length equals 13 residues. CDR3 in amino acids: CATSGGGNTEAFF. Written as DNA, the CDR3 is TGTGCCACCAGTGGAGGGGGGAACACTGAAGCTTTCTTT.